The 28 T cell receptor beta chains listed next were all sequenced from one sample in a study of shared clonotypes between healthy human individuals. Clones were read by immunoSEQ multiplex PCR, and TCRdb kept only the in-frame ones, dropping some. The data show about 600,000 clones, 97% seen once. Sequencing was performed on naive CD4+ T cells sorted from blood. Subset in this sample: CD45RA+ positively selected. The source of these receptors is a woman aged 25 to 39 in good health.

V and J are TRBV6-6 and TRBJ1-6, with D possibly being TRBD1 (6 bases). The V end lost 3 bases, the J end lost 10 bases, and 13 bases lay between the germline ends. This CDR3 region has 14 residues. The germline V gene has CDR1 MNHNY and CDR2 SVGAGI (reference sequence). In nucleotides, the CDR3 is TGTGCCAGCAGTTATAAGGGACATGGGTCACCCCTCCACTTT. Protein product: CASSYKGHGSPLHF.

This clone was seen once. V usage is TRBV6-5 and J usage is TRBJ2-1; D might be TRBD2 (5 bases). Trimming stripped 6 bases from V and 8 bases from J, with 20 bases between. Germline lookup yields CDR1 MNHEY and CDR2 SVGAGI. The CDR3 contains 15 residues. The chain's CDR3 is CASSQMLLVAHEQFF. CDR3 nucleotides: TGTGCCAGCAGCCAAATGTTACTAGTTGCCCATGAGCAGTTCTTC.

The chain carries TRBV6-5 and TRBJ1-2; no clear D gene. Trimming left V 6 bases short and J 4 bases short, with 18 bases between. This CDR3 contains 15 residues. CDR1 MNHEY and CDR2 SVGAGI come from the germline V gene. Written as DNA, the CDR3 is TGTGCCAGCAGACCAATTCGGGAAATCGGCTATGGCTACACCTTC. This encodes CASRPIREIGYGYTF.

The V call is TRBV2, the J call TRBJ1-5; no firm D call. Germline CDR1 and CDR2: SNHLY and FYNNEI. The CDR3 is 14 amino acids. V lost 3 bases and J 9 bases, leaving 15 bases between the germline ends. CDR3 sequence (DNA): TGTGCCAGCAGTGACGGACCAAGCCTGGGGCCCCAGCATTTT. As protein: CASSDGPSLGPQHF.

CDR3 DNA: TGCGCCAGCAGCCGTCTAGCGGGAGGCTACAATGAGCAGTTCTTC. Its translation: CASSRLAGGYNEQFF. This sequence joins TRBV5-1 and TRBJ2-1; 11 bases fit TRBD2. This CDR3 is built from 15 residues. V trimming: 4 bases; J trimming: 3 bases; junction bases outside the gene matches: 3. Germline loops: CDR1 SGHRS, CDR2 YFSETQ.

This clone has a single count. This chain links TRBV6-4 with TRBJ2-2; D is uncertain. V was shortened by 5 bases and J by 5 bases, with 12 bases between the two germline ends. The germline V gene encodes CDR1 MRHNA and CDR2 SNTAGT. The CDR3 is 14 amino acids. The CDR3 reads CASSQMSGTGELFF. CDR3 nucleotides: TGTGCCAGCAGTCAAATGAGTGGGACCGGGGAGCTGTTTTTT.

This clone was observed a single time. V is TRBV5-4 and J is TRBJ2-1; 10 bases are a match to TRBD1. Germline V lookup: CDR1 SGHNT, CDR2 YYREEE (reference sequence). V was pared by 2 bases and J by 8 bases, with 4 bases of the junction left unmatched. This CDR3 has 14 amino acids. CDR3 coding DNA: TGTGCCAGCAGCTTTAGGGACAGGGGCCATGAGCAGTTCTTC. Residues: CASSFRDRGHEQFF.

In this sample, this clone turned up a few times. The genes are TRBV5-1 and TRBJ2-5, with TRBD2 matching over 8 bases. V was clipped by 2 bases and J by 1 base; unmatched bases: 7. The CDR3 runs to 16 residues. The germline CDR1 and CDR2 sequences are SGHRS and YFSETQ. The chain's CDR3 is CASSFSGRAPQETQYF. As DNA, the CDR3 is TGCGCCAGCAGCTTTTCCGGGAGGGCCCCCCAAGAGACCCAGTACTTC.

The chain is built from TRBV6-1 and TRBJ2-7; 10 nucleotides align to TRBD1. The CDR3 runs 17 residues. V was pared by 2 bases and J by 6 bases, with 13 bases of the junction left unmatched. Germline CDR1 is MNHNS and CDR2 is SASEGT. The CDR3 nucleotides are TGTGCCAGCAGTGAAATGGGACAGGGGCGATCCCTCGGCGAGCAGTACTTC. Translating gives CASSEMGQGRSLGEQYF.

The rearrangement joins TRBV5-1 to TRBJ2-7, with a possible D match to TRBD1 (6 bases). The CDR3 loop spans 13 amino acids. Germline lookup yields CDR1 SGHRS and CDR2 YFSETQ. V shed 0 bases and J shed 3 bases, with 7 bases lying between them. CDR3 residues: CASSLDRDYEQYF. The CDR3 nucleotides read TGCGCCAGCAGCTTGGACAGGGACTACGAGCAGTACTTC.

V is TRBV2 and J is TRBJ2-3; no firm D call. CDR3 length: 13 amino acids. Germline V gives CDR1 SNHLY, CDR2 FYNNEI. V dropped 4 bases and J dropped 0 bases, with 5 bases sitting between them. The CDR3 nucleotides read TGTGCCAGCAGTGGCGCTAGCACAGATACGCAGTATTTT. It codes for CASSGASTDTQYF.

The rearrangement uses TRBV9 and TRBJ1-1; D possibly corresponds to TRBD1 (5 bases). Germline CDR1 and CDR2: SGDLS and YYNGEE. The CDR3 covers 12 residues. V was shortened by 3 bases and J by 5 bases, with 8 bases between the two germline ends. The CDR3 loop reads CASSARGTEAFF. The CDR3 DNA sequence: TGTGCCAGCAGCGCCCGGGGGACTGAAGCTTTCTTT.

The chain joins TRBV30 to TRBJ1-1, with D possibly matching TRBD1 (5 bases). The V and J ends lost 5 bases and 2 bases respectively, with 18 bases between them. This CDR3 comprises 15 residues. The germline V gene encodes CDR1 GTSNPN and CDR2 SVGIG (reference sequence). The CDR3 region is CAWFWGSAANTEAFF. In nucleotides, the CDR3 is TGTGCCTGGTTTTGGGGGTCCGCCGCCAACACTGAAGCTTTCTTT.

On this clone itself: At one of its ends the junction is not consistent with the germline gene, which may arise from a read error. The V and J genes are TRBV19 and TRBJ2-3; 9 bases map to TRBD2. This CDR3 has 16 amino acids. CDR1 and CDR2 (germline): LNHDA, SQIVND (reference sequence). The chain's CDR3 is CASSIVLAGYTDPQYF. As DNA, the CDR3 is TGTGCCAGTAGTATTGTCCTAGCGGGATACACAGATCCGCAGTATTTT. The full variable domain, with the rest looked up from reference TRBV19 and TRBJ2-3, is DGGITQSPKYLFRKEGQNVTLSCEQNLNHDAMYWYRQDPGQGLRLIYYSQIVNDFQKGDIAEGYSVSREKKESFPLTVTSAQKNPTAFYLCASSIVLAGYTDPQYFGPGTRLTVL.

The rearrangement joins TRBV27 to TRBJ2-1, with D tentatively TRBD1 (6 bases). The germline CDR1 and CDR2 sequences are MNHEY and SMNVEV (reference sequence). The CDR3 covers 14 residues. Trimming pared 6 bases from V and 9 bases from J, leaving 18 bases between. For the CDR3, the DNA is TGTGCCAGCAGGACTCCGGCATTACAGGGTGAGCAGTTCTTC. Its protein is CASRTPALQGEQFF.

The chain links TRBV30 to TRBJ2-7; D tentatively reads TRBD1 or TRBD2 (5 bases each). V was trimmed by 1 base and J by 2 bases, leaving 12 bases between them. The CDR3 spans 14 residues. Germline CDR1 and CDR2: GTSNPN and SVGIG (reference sequence). In nucleotides, the CDR3 is TGTGCCTGGAGTGGGGGGAGTAATCCCTACGAGCAGTACTTC. Protein sequence: CAWSGGSNPYEQYF. Combining the CDR3 with reference TRBV30 and TRBJ2-7 gives the whole variable domain SQTIHQWPATLVQPVGSPLSLECTVEGTSNPNLYWYRQAAGRGLQLLFYSVGIGQISSEVPQNLSASRPQDRQFILSSKKLLLSDSGFYLCAWSGGSNPYEQYFGPGTRLTVT.

The chain couples TRBV5-4 to TRBJ2-7, with a weak D call TRBD1 (5 bases). This CDR3 region has 15 residues. The germline V gene has CDR1 SGHNT and CDR2 YYREEE (reference sequence). V lost 0 bases and J lost 0, with 10 bases in between. The CDR3 DNA reads as TGTGCCAGCAGCTTGGGTGGGGCCAGCTCCTACGAGCAGTACTTC. Amino acids: CASSLGGASSYEQYF.

For this clone: The sample carries other DNA sequences with the same CDR3. This sequence joins TRBV5-1 and TRBJ1-2; the match to TRBD1 covers 10 bases. This CDR3 has 15 amino acids. With V trimmed by 0 bases and J by 2 bases, 1 base remained unmatched. The germline CDR1 and CDR2 sequences are SGHRS and YFSETQ. CDR3 bases: TGCGCCAGCAGCTTGGGACAGGGGGCAAACTATGGCTACACCTTC. It codes for CASSLGQGANYGYTF.

Worth noting for this clone: At one boundary the junction diverges from the germline segment, which might be a read error. This sequence joins TRBV2 and TRBJ2-2, with TRBD2 matching 14 bases. The CDR3 totals 17 residues. CDR1 is SNHLY, CDR2 FYNNEI, per germline. CDR3 sequence reads: CASTEQGLAGATGELFF. The DNA for the CDR3 is TGTGCCAGCACTGAACAGGGACTAGCGGGAGCAACCGGGGAGCTGTTTTTT.

The V gene is TRBV6-5, the J gene TRBJ1-2, with a tentative D call TRBD1 (5 bases). CDR1 and CDR2 (germline): MNHEY, SVGAGI. The V and J ends lost 4 bases and 3 bases respectively, with 12 bases between them. This CDR3 is 14 amino acids long. The CDR3 reads CASSLAGRYYGYTF. CDR3 coding DNA: TGTGCCAGCAGTTTGGCAGGGCGATACTATGGCTACACCTTC.

On this clone itself: The same CDR3 arises from other DNA sequences in this sample as well. This chain connects TRBV5-1 to TRBJ1-5; 8 positions agree with TRBD1. The germline V gene has CDR1 SGHRS and CDR2 YFSETQ. The CDR3 is 14 amino acids. V gave up 2 bases and J gave up 6 bases; unmatched junction bases: 4. This chain's CDR3 is CASSFGQGGQPQHF. The CDR3 DNA is TGCGCCAGCAGCTTCGGACAGGGCGGTCAGCCCCAGCATTTT.

The chain employs TRBV5-4 and TRBJ2-4; D may be TRBD2 (5 bases). The V and J ends lost 0 bases and 0 bases respectively, with 10 bases between them. CDR3 length equals 16 residues. The germline V gene encodes CDR1 SGHNT and CDR2 YYREEE (reference sequence). The CDR3 DNA reads as TGTGCCAGCAGCTTGGGAGCCGGGATAGCCAAAAACATTCAGTACTTC. Residues: CASSLGAGIAKNIQYF.

J is TRBJ2-3 and V is TRBV18; D is possibly TRBD1 or TRBD2 (5 bases each). Trimming stripped 3 bases from V and 5 bases from J, with 15 bases between. The germline V gene has CDR1 KGHSH and CDR2 LQKENI. CDR3 length: 15 amino acids. The CDR3 spells CASSPRQERGDTQYF. CDR3 in DNA: TGTGCCAGCTCACCCCGGCAGGAGAGGGGAGATACGCAGTATTTT.

The rearrangement joins TRBV6-5 to TRBJ2-1; D is possibly TRBD1 (6 bases). The V gene lost 5 bases and the J gene lost 7 bases, with 18 bases spanning the gap. The CDR3 covers 15 residues. Germline V gene lookup returns CDR1 MNHEY and CDR2 SVGAGI. CDR3 coding DNA: TGTGCCAGCAGTGGCTTTGGGGGCTCGGGGAATGAGCAGTTCTTC. Protein sequence: CASSGFGGSGNEQFF.

CDR3 in DNA: TGCGCCAGCAGCTTGGATCTCCAGGGGGCTAATGAAAAACTGTTTTTT. Protein product: CASSLDLQGANEKLFF. The V gene is TRBV5-1, the J gene TRBJ1-4; TRBD1 matches 7 bases. This CDR3 is 16 amino acids long. With 0 bases clipped from V and 3 bases from J, the junction kept 5 bases outside the gene matches. Germline-derived CDR1 and CDR2 are SGHRS and YFSETQ.

V usage is TRBV5-1 and J usage is TRBJ2-1; 11 nucleotides align to TRBD2. Germline-derived CDR1 and CDR2 are SGHRS and YFSETQ. V was clipped by 3 bases and J by 9 bases; unmatched bases: 11. This CDR3 region has 16 residues. CDR3 nucleotides: TGCGCCAGCAGCTCCGGGACTAGCGGTTATATAGGTGAGCAGTTCTTC. Translation: CASSSGTSGYIGEQFF.

The rearrangement joins TRBV5-8 to TRBJ1-1; possibly TRBD1 for D (6 bases). The V end lost 0 bases, the J end lost 6 bases, and 12 bases lay between the germline ends. The CDR3 runs to 14 residues. The germline gives CDR1 SGHTS, CDR2 YDEGEE. CDR3 bases: TGTGCCAGCAGCTTGGCTCAGGGGTCCCCTGAAGCTTTCTTT. Its protein is CASSLAQGSPEAFF.

The chain combines TRBV28 with TRBJ2-7; tentative D call: TRBD1 (6 bases). This CDR3 is built from 14 residues. From germline, CDR1 is MDHEN and CDR2 SYDVKM. V was pared by 6 bases and J by 3 bases, with 15 bases between. This CDR3 reads CASSPFQGIYEQYF. The CDR3 bases are TGTGCCAGCAGCCCATTCCAGGGGATCTACGAGCAGTACTTC.